This T cell receptor beta chain was recovered during a study of blood T cells in healthy people across ages. This CDR3 comprises 15 residues. CDR1 SGHTA and CDR2 FQGNSA come from the germline V gene. The ends lost 7 bases at V and 6 bases at J; junction bases unmatched: 14. Ranging in age from roughly 6 to 90, the donors were healthy Caucasian individuals from Russia. This clonotype was seen more than once but under ten times. A J-beta primer mix and a sample-barcoded 5' primer were used in a second PCR of roughly 6 to 12 cycles. Every sample gave at least 2.5 million paired-end reads containing CDR3. TCRdb used MiXCR to reprocess the 5' RACE reads, holding one entry per CDR3 protein. The data contain about 1.8 million distinct CDR3 sequences, less than 50% of them singletons.

This receptor was identified in a woman aged 40 to 50 in good health. Sequenced input: blood. The chain has TRBV7-2 and TRBJ1-1; 7 bases agree with TRBD1. The CDR3 region is CASTPIQGIGAEAFF. The CDR3 DNA follows: TGTGCCAGCACCCCGATACAGGGGATTGGGGCTGAAGCTTTCTTT.